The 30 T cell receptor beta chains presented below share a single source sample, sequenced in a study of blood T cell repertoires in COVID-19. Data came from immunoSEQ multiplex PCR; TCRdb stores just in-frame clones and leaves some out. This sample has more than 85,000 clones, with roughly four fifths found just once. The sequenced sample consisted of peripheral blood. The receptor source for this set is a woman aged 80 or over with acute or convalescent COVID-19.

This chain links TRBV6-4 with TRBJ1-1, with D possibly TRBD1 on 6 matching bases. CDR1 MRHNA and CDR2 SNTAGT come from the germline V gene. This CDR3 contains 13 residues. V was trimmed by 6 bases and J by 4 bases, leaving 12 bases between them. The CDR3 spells CASRPGAVTEAFF. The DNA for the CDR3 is TGTGCCAGCAGGCCAGGGGCGGTCACTGAAGCTTTCTTT.

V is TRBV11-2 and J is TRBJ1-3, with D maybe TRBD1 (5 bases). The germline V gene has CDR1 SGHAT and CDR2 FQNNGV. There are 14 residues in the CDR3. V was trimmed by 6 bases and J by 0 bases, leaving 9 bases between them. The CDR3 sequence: CASRSDSSGNTIYF. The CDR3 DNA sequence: TGTGCCAGCAGGTCCGACAGCTCTGGAAACACCATATATTTT.

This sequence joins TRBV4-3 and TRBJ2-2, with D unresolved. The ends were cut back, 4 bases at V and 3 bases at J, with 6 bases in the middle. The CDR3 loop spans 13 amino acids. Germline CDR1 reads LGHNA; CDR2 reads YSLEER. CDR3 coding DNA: TGCGCCAGCAGCCCCACGGACACCGGGGAGCTGTTTTTT. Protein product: CASSPTDTGELFF.

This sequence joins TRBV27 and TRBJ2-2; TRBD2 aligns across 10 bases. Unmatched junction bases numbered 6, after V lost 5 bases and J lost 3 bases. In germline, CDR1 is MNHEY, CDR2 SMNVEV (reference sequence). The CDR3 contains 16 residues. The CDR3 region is CASSLRLAGDTGELFF. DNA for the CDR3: TGTGCCAGCAGTCTACGGCTAGCGGGAGACACCGGGGAGCTGTTTTTT.

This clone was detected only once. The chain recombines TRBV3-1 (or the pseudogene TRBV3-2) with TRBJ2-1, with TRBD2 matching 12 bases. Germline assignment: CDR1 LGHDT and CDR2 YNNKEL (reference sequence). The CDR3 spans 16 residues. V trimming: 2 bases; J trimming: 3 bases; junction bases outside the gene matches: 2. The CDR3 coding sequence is TGTGCCAGCAGCCAACGGACTAGCGGGATCTACAATGAGCAGTTCTTC. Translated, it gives CASSQRTSGIYNEQFF.

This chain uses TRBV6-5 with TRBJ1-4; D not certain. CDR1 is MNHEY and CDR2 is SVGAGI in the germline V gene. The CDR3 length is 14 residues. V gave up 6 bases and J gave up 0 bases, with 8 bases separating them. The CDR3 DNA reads TGTGCCAGCAGGAGACGGGCAACTAATGAAAAACTGTTTTTT. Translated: CASRRRATNEKLFF.

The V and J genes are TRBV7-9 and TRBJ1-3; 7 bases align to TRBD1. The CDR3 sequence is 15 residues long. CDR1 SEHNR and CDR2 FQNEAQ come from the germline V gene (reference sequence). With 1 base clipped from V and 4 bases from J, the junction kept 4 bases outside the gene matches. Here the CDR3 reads CASSLGQGVGNTIYF. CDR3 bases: TGTGCCAGCAGCTTAGGACAGGGCGTCGGAAACACCATATATTTT.

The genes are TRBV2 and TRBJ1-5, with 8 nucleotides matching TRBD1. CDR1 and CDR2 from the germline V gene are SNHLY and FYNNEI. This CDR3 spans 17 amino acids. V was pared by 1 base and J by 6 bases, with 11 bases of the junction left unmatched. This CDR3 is CASSEGRGRRIGQPQHF. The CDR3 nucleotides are TGTGCCAGCAGTGAAGGCAGGGGGCGAAGGATAGGTCAGCCCCAGCATTTT.

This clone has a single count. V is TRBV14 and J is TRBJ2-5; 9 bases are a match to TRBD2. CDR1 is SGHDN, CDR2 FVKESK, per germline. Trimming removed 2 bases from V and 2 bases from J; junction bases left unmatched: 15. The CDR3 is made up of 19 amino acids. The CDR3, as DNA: TGTGCCAGCAGCCAACACCCACCCCACACTCTAGCGGGGCAAGAGACCCAGTACTTC. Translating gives CASSQHPPHTLAGQETQYF.

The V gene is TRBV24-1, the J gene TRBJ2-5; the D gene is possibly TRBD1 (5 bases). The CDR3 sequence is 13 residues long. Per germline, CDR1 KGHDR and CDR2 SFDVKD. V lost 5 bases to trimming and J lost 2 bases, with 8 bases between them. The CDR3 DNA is TGTGCCACCAGTGGTGCAGGGCAAGAGACCCAGTACTTC. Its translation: CATSGAGQETQYF.

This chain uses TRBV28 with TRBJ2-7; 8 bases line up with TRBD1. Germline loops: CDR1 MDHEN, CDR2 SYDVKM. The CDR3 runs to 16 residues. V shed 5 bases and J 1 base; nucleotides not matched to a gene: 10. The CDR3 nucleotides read TGTGCCAGCAGTCCACAGGGGGGCGGGTATTCCTACGAGCAGTACTTC. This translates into CASSPQGGGYSYEQYF. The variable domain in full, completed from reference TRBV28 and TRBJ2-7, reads DVKVTQSSRYLVKRTGEKVFLECVQDMDHENMFWYRQDPGLGLRLIYFSYDVKMKEKGDIPEGYSVSREKKERFSLILESASTNQTSMYLCASSPQGGGYSYEQYFGPGTRLTVT.

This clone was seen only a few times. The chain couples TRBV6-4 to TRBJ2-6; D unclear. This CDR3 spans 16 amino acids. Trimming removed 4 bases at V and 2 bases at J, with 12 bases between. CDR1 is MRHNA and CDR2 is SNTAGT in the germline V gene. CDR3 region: CASSGDSTTGANVLTF. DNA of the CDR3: TGTGCCAGCAGTGGTGACTCCACAACTGGGGCCAACGTCCTGACTTTC.

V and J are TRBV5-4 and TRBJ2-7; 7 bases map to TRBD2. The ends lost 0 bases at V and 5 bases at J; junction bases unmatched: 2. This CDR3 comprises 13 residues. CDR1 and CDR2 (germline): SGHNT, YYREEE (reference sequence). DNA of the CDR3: TGTGCCAGCAGCTTGGGCGGGAGCGACGAGCAGTACTTC. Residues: CASSLGGSDEQYF.

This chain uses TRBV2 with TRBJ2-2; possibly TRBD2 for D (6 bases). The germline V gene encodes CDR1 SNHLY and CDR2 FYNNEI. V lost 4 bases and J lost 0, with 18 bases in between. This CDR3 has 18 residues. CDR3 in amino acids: CASSVPLAQTSNTGELFF. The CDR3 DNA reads TGTGCCAGCAGTGTCCCGCTAGCGCAAACCTCGAACACCGGGGAGCTGTTTTTT.

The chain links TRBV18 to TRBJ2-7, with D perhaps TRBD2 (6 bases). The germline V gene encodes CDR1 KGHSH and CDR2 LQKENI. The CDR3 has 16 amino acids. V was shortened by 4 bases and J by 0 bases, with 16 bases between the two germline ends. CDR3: CASSQAGPVGSYEQYV. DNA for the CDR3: TGTGCCAGCTCACAGGCGGGACCAGTCGGCTCCTACGAGCAGTACGTC.

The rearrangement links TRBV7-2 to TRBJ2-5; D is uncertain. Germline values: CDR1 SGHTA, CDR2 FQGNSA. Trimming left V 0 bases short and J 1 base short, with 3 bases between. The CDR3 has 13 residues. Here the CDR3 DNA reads TGTGCCAGCAGCTTAGCCATCCAAGAGACCCAGTACTTC. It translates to CASSLAIQETQYF.

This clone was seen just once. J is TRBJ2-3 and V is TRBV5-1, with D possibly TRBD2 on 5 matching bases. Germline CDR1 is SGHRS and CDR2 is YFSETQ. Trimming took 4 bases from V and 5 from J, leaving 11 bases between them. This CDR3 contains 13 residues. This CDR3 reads CASSLTGLDTQYF. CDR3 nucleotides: TGCGCCAGCAGCCTGACGGGGTTAGATACGCAGTATTTT.

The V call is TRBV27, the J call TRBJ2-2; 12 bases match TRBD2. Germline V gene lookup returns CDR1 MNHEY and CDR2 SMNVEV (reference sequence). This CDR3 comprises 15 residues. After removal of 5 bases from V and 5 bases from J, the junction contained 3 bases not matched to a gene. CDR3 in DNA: TGTGCCAGCAGTCTAGCGGGAGGGGGAACCGGGGAGCTGTTTTTT. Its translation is CASSLAGGGTGELFF.

The CDR3 sequence: CASSWGGGAFF. CDR3 sequence (DNA): TGTGCCAGCAGCTGGGGCGGTGGGGCTTTCTTT. J is TRBJ1-1 and V is TRBV7-6; possible D gene TRBD1, 5 bases. Looked up from germline, CDR1 is SGHVS and CDR2 is FNYEAQ. This CDR3 has 11 amino acids. Trimming left V 4 bases short and J 11 bases short, with 11 bases between.

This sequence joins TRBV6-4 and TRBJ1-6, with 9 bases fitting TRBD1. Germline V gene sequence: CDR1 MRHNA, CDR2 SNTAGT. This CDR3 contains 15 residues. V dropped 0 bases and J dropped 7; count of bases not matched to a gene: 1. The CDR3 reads CASSDSQGANSPLHF. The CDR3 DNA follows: TGTGCCAGCAGTGACTCACAGGGGGCGAATTCACCCCTCCACTTT.

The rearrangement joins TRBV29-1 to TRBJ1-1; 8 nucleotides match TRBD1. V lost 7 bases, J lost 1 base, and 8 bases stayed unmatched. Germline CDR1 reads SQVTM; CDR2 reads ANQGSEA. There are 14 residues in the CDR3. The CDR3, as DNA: TGCAGCGCCGGACAGGGTAGAAGGAACACTGAAGCTTTCTTT. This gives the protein CSAGQGRRNTEAFF. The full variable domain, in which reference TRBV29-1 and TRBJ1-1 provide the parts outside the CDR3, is SAVISQKPSRDICQRGTSLTIQCQVDSQVTMMFWYRQQPGQSLTLIATANQGSEATYESGFVIDKFPISRPNLTFSTLTVSNMSPEDSSIYLCSAGQGRRNTEAFFGQGTRLTVV.

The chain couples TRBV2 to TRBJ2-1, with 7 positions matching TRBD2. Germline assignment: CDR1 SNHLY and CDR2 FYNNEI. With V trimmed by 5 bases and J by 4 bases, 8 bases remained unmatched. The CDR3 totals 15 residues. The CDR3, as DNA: TGTGCCAGCAGTTTGCGGGAGACCTCTTACAATGAGCAGTTCTTC. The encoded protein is CASSLRETSYNEQFF.

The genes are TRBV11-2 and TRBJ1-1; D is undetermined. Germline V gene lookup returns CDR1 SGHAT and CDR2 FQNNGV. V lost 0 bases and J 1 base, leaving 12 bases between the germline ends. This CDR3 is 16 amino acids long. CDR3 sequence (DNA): TGTGCCAGCAGCTTAGAGGGCAGACCAGGGAACACTGAAGCTTTCTTT. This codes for CASSLEGRPGNTEAFF.

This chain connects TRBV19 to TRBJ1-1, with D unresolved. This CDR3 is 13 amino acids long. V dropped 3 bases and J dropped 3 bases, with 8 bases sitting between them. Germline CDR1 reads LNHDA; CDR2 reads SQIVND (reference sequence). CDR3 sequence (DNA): TGTGCCAGTAGTATCGAGGAGGACACTGAAGCTTTCTTT. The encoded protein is CASSIEEDTEAFF. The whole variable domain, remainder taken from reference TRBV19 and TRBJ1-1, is DGGITQSPKYLFRKEGQNVTLSCEQNLNHDAMYWYRQDPGQGLRLIYYSQIVNDFQKGDIAEGYSVSREKKESFPLTVTSAQKNPTAFYLCASSIEEDTEAFFGQGTRLTVV.

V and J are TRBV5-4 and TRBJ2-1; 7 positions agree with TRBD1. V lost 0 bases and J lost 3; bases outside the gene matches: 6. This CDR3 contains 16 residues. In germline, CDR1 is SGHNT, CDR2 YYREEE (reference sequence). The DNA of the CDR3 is TGTGCCAGCAGCTTGGGCCTGGGGACAGTCTACAATGAGCAGTTCTTC. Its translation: CASSLGLGTVYNEQFF.

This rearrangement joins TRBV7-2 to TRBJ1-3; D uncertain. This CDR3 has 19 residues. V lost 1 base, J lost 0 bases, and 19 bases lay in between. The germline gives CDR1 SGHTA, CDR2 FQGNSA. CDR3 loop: CASSLVGGLAQNSGNTIYF. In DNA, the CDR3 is TGTGCCAGCAGCTTAGTTGGCGGGCTGGCCCAGAACTCTGGAAACACCATATATTTT.

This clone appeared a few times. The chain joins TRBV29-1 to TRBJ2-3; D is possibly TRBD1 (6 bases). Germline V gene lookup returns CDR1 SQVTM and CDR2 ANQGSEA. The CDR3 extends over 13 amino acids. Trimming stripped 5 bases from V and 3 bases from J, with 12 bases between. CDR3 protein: CSVRQDQTDTQYF. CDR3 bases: TGCAGCGTTCGACAGGACCAAACAGATACGCAGTATTTT.

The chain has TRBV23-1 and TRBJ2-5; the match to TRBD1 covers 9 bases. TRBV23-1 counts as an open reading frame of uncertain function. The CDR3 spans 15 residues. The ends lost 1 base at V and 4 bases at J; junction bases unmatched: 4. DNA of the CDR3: TGCGCCAGCAGTCAATGCCCGGACAGGGGAGAGACCCAGTACTTC. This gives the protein CASSQCPDRGETQYF.

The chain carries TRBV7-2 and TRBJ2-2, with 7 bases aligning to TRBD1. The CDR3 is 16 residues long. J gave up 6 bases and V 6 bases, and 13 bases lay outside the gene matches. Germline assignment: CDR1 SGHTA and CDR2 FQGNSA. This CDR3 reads CASRGAGTATPGELFF. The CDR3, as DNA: TGTGCCAGCAGGGGGGCCGGGACAGCCACTCCCGGGGAGCTGTTTTTT.

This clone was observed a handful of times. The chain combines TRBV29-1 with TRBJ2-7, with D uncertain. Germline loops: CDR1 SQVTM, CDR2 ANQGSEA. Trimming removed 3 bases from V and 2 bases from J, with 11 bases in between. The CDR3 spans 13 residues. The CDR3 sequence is CSVELTAPYEQYF. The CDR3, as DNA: TGCAGCGTTGAGTTAACAGCCCCCTACGAGCAGTACTTC.